This T cell receptor beta chain appears in the sequencing data of a study of human T cells and chemical hapten exposure. Whole-study context: Each week of the roughly 24-week study, patients had diphenylcyclopropenone applied to the scalp.

V lost 3 bases and J lost 7; bases outside the gene matches: 8. The CDR3 is 14 residues long. Germline V CDR1 and CDR2: MDHEN, SYDVKM. Methods used by the authors: There were a median of around 97,000 TCRs per sample, with a range from about 23,224 to 690,600. TCRdb ran MiXCR on the RACE reads and lists one entry per CDR3 protein. The V and J calls and clone size are TCRdb's, not the authors'. The repertoire consists of over 40,000 distinct CDR3 sequences, with 3% to 3.5% occurring once and the leading ten covering under 8.5%. The sample's time point: patch test 2, 6 weeks after DPC sensitization. Stated treatment: therapeutic diphenylcyclopropenone sensitization with weekly scalp DPC.

J is TRBJ2-7 and V is TRBV28; 8 nucleotides line up with TRBD1. Here the sequenced sample was whole blood, taken in connection with sensitization to the hapten diphenylcyclopropenone (DPC). The TCR was taken from a man aged 35 to 55 with alopecia areata. Some clones in this sample may be carry-over from other donors' samples. DNA of the CDR3: TGTGCCAGCAGTTTTCGGCAGGGGGCTAGGGAGCAGTACTTC. It translates to CASSFRQGAREQYF. Complete variable domain (other parts from reference TRBV28 and TRBJ2-7): DVKVTQSSRYLVKRTGEKVFLECVQDMDHENMFWYRQDPGLGLRLIYFSYDVKMKEKGDIPEGYSVSREKKERFSLILESASTNQTSMYLCASSFRQGAREQYFGPGTRLTVT.